This record covers a single TCR beta chain. Its antigen is not known. A single record per CDR3 protein comes from TCRdb applying MiXCR to the 5' RACE reads. In the table there are some 1,700,000 distinct CDR3 sequences, about 30% of which are singletons. This entry is derived from a study of identical twins. Germline V gives CDR1 MGHRA, CDR2 YSYEKL. This CDR3 has 13 residues. The V gene lost 2 bases and the J gene lost 6 bases, with 8 bases spanning the gap. Whole-study results and caveats: Invariant populations such as MAIT and iNKT cells could partly muddle zero-insertion analyses.

The sample taken for sequencing was cord blood. The chain recombines TRBV4-1 with TRBJ1-5; D not certain. This receptor was identified in a newborn girl in good health. The CDR3 nucleotides read TGCGCCAGCAGCCAAACCGTGGGTCAGCCCCAGCATTTT. Its translation is CASSQTVGQPQHF.